The sequence of this TCR beta chain was determined in a study of cytomegalovirus exposure and HLA in healthy donors. Notes on the study in general: Reportedly, TCR beta sequences accurately predicted HLA-A and HLA-B alleles in most subjects. Later analysis revealed greater clonal expansion in HLA-associated TCR beta chains than in equally common others.

V gave up 8 bases and J gave up 1 base, with 14 bases separating them. The CDR3 loop spans 14 amino acids. CDR1 is MNHNY, CDR2 SVGAGI, per germline (reference sequence). Concerning this clone: Its antigen is undetermined.

Vbeta (60) and Jbeta (13) primers were used in the PCR. The table came from immunoSEQ multiplex PCR; TCRdb's copy has only in-frame clones and leaves some out. The sample yields about 56,000 clones, approximately 80% seen once. The sequence came from a middle-aged man in good health and CMV-seronegative. V gene TRBV6-6 combines with J gene TRBJ1-2, with TRBD1 as a possible D gene (5 bases). Sequencing was carried out using PBMCs. DNA of the CDR3: TGTGCCAGCGCGGCCAGGGATTTTAACTATGGCTACACCTTC. This encodes CASAARDFNYGYTF.